These T cell receptor beta chains were read from a single sample in a study of cytomegalovirus exposure and HLA in healthy donors. The data were produced by immunoSEQ multiplex PCR, yet TCRdb's version contains in-frame clones alone and is incomplete. The sample gives approximately 120,000 clones, 94% of which show up once; approximately 1.2% is in the top ten. Specimen: PBMCs. The receptors come from a woman between 18 and 30 years old in good health and CMV-seronegative. The CDR3 runs from the conserved cysteine through the conserved F or W.

TRBV6-6	TRBJ2-1	CASSSRDRDYNEQFF
TRBV7-2	TRBJ2-2	CASSWGTSLTGELFF
TRBV27	TRBJ2-3	CASSLAGGWTDTQYF
TRBV5-5	TRBJ2-7	CASSFAGPSSYEQYF
TRBV5-1	TRBJ2-3	CASSLWSGGSTDTQYF
TRBV6-1	TRBJ2-2	CASSERERRSNTGELFF
TRBV19	TRBJ2-5	CASSMEPRGETQYF
TRBV18	TRBJ1-1	CASSRSGVRDTEAFF
TRBV9	TRBJ2-7	CASSPGGAQPREQYF
TRBV30	TRBJ1-2	CAWNKGQAVYGYTF
TRBV29-1	TRBJ1-6	CSVGQGSVVSPLHF
TRBV19	TRBJ2-3	CASSWAPRGQDTQYF
TRBV5-1	TRBJ1-1	CASSSDRNPAFF
TRBV14	TRBJ1-2	CASSPRGNYGYTF
TRBV18	TRBJ1-2	CASSPRDSAQSNYGYTF
TRBV6-5	TRBJ1-1	CASRPGHGGTEAFF
TRBV2	TRBJ1-1	CASSEQVVAEAFF
TRBV14	TRBJ2-7	CASSPSRVVRVEQYF
TRBV9	TRBJ2-2	CASSVGSGNTGELFF
TRBV9	TRBJ2-3	CASSAFTDTQYF
TRBV19	TRBJ2-5	CASSTNRGRGETQYF
TRBV27	TRBJ1-5	CASSFSGIGNQPQHF
TRBV28	TRBJ2-7	CASSGLAGVYEQYF
TRBV6-6	TRBJ1-1	CASLRGSEAFF
TRBV5-1	TRBJ2-5	CASSSGQIQETQYF
TRBV7-9	TRBJ1-4	CASSFLENPEELFF
TRBV9	TRBJ2-1	CASSVGGMYNEQFF
TRBV30	TRBJ1-5	CAWSVGQKSQPQHF
TRBV28	TRBJ2-3	CASSRKWTGGTDTQYF
TRBV28	TRBJ2-7	CASLSLQGGTYEQYF
TRBV4-2	TRBJ2-7	CASSQVVRDIGDFYEQYF
TRBV5-5	TRBJ1-3	CASSFGQGPGNTIYF
TRBV7-9	TRBJ2-1	CASSRPSNEQFF
TRBV4-2	TRBJ1-1	CASSQEQGVNTEAFF
TRBV5-1	TRBJ1-5	CASSSQGGSNQPQHF
TRBV4-1	TRBJ1-3	CASSHLDRGGGNTIYF
TRBV5-5	TRBJ2-1	CASSKGTSGRIYNEQFF
TRBV19	TRBJ2-2	CASSKGPGQPGELFF
TRBV6-5	TRBJ2-7	CASSYSNRGVTYEQYF
TRBV6-5	TRBJ1-5	CASRKDRAVNQPQHF
TRBV19	TRBJ2-3	CASNSGRVTDTQYF
TRBV7-2	TRBJ2-6	CASSLGEASGANVLTF
TRBV14	TRBJ2-7	CASSQDIGQGDREQYF
TRBV4-1	TRBJ1-3	CASSQTGADSGNTIYF
TRBV28	TRBJ1-2	CASSGAGFTLNYGYTF
TRBV5-1	TRBJ1-5	CASSLVFGGGNQPQHF
TRBV4-1	TRBJ2-7	CASSRKVVGETYEQYF
TRBV28	TRBJ2-6	CASSLQGHGANVLTF
TRBV30	TRBJ2-7	CAWSVRGGTYEQYF
TRBV11-2	TRBJ2-7	CASRDRVAGGTYEQYF
TRBV13	TRBJ2-6	CASSQGQGAFSGANVLTF
TRBV28	TRBJ1-1	CASSPDFFTEAFF
TRBV6-5	TRBJ1-1	CASSAGRPIYTEAFF
TRBV4-1	TRBJ2-5	CASSQEELAGGLETQYF